The clone carrying this TCR beta chain was recorded at least ten times. Its cognate antigen is unknown. The sample comes from a study of T and B cells in COVID-19 patients. Overall study context: Blood was sampled from COVID-19 patients who were either actively infected or recovered. The recovered patients had mostly mild to moderate COVID-19 with outpatient management. Comorbidities linked to unfavorable COVID-19 outcome were present in about 90% of the roughly 20 active-infection patients. Broader study findings: Highly clonal in active COVID-19, TRB repertoires exceeded healthy-donor diversity and richness at recovery.

Multiplex PCR with BIOMED2 TRB-A/B primer pools amplified TRB rearrangements. TCRdb re-analysed the multiplex PCR reads in MiXCR, keeping a single row per CDR3 protein. The sample has a few thousand distinct CDR3 sequences; roughly a quarter are singletons. TRB was amplified from about 250-500 ng of blood genomic DNA. This TCR came from a human donor with active COVID-19. What was sequenced was blood.

The CDR3: CASRTRYSGDEAFF. CDR3 nucleotides: TGTGCCAGCAGAACGAGGTACTCAGGGGATGAAGCTTTCTTT. The V and J genes are TRBV6-6 and TRBJ1-1; D may be TRBD1 (6 bases). The CDR3 is made up of 14 amino acids. Trimming left V 6 bases short and J 7 bases short, with 18 bases between. Per germline, CDR1 MNHNY and CDR2 SVGAGI (reference sequence).